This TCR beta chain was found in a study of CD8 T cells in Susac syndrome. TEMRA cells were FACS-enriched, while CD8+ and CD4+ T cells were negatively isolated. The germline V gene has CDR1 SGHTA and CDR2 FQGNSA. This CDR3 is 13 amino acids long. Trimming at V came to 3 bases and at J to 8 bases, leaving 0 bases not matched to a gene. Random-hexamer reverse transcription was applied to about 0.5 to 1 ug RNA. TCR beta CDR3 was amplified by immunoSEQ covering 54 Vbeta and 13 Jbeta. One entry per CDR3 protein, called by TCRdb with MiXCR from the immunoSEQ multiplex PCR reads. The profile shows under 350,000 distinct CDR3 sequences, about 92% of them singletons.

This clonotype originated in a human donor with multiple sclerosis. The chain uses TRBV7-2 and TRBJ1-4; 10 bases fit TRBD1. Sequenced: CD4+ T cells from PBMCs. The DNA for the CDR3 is TGTGCCAGCAGCTTGACAGGGGGCGAAAAACTGTTTTTT. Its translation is CASSLTGGEKLFF.